The 12 T cell receptor beta chains listed next were all sequenced from one sample in a study of blood T cell repertoires in COVID-19. The data were produced by immunoSEQ multiplex PCR, yet TCRdb's version contains in-frame clones alone and is incomplete. The sample shows approximately 94,000 clones, just under 80% of them seen only once. The sequenced material came from peripheral blood. Every receptor here comes from a man in his 70s with active or convalescent COVID-19.

The chain employs TRBV24-1 and TRBJ2-1; a weak D match, TRBD2 (6 bases). CDR1 and CDR2 (germline): KGHDR, SFDVKD. Trimming removed 3 bases from V and 0 bases from J, with 20 bases in between. This CDR3 region has 19 residues. CDR3 nucleotide sequence: TGTGCCACCAGTGATAGGGTCGGGGTAGCGGAGAGCTCCTACAATGAGCAGTTCTTC. Protein: CATSDRVGVAESSYNEQFF.

This chain links TRBV7-3 with TRBJ1-5; maybe TRBD1 (5 bases). CDR3 length: 20 amino acids. The germline CDR1 and CDR2 sequences are SGHTA and FQGTGA. V lost 3 bases and J 0 bases, leaving 24 bases between the germline ends. The chain's CDR3 is CASSFLRVGPNPNSNQPQHF. CDR3 coding DNA: TGTGCCAGCAGCTTTCTCAGGGTCGGCCCGAACCCGAATAGCAATCAGCCCCAGCATTTT.

The chain uses TRBV9 and TRBJ1-2, with D unclear. This CDR3 contains 13 residues. The V gene's germline CDR1 is SGDLS and CDR2 YYNGEE. V dropped 0 bases and J dropped 3 bases, with 6 bases sitting between them. CDR3 in amino acids: CASSVDPDYGYTF. CDR3 bases: TGTGCCAGCAGCGTAGATCCCGACTATGGCTACACCTTC.

V gene TRBV28 combines with J gene TRBJ1-1; a possible D gene is TRBD1 (6 bases). This CDR3 contains 14 residues. The V end lost 7 bases, the J end lost 6 bases, and 18 bases lay between the germline ends. The germline gives CDR1 MDHEN, CDR2 SYDVKM. The CDR3 here is CASTLGGSLAEAFF. CDR3 nucleotide sequence: TGTGCCAGCACCCTAGGGGGAAGTCTCGCTGAAGCTTTCTTT.

This chain joins TRBV4-3 and TRBJ2-7; D gene uncertain. The V and J ends lost 1 base and 7 bases respectively, with 11 bases between them. The CDR3 has 13 amino acids. CDR1 is LGHNA and CDR2 is YSLEER in the germline V gene. The CDR3 DNA reads as TGCGCCAGCAGCCAAGTGGGTGGGCGTGAGCAGTACTTC. This sequence encodes CASSQVGGREQYF.

This chain links TRBV28 with TRBJ2-1; TRBD1 is a possible D gene (5 bases). Per the germline V gene, CDR1 is MDHEN and CDR2 is SYDVKM. Trimming took off 5 bases at V and 9 bases at J, with 11 bases between the two ends. The CDR3 runs 12 residues. CDR3 coding DNA: TGTGCCAGCAGTCCCAGGGTAGGTGAGCAGTTCTTC. This gives the protein CASSPRVGEQFF.

V and J are TRBV11-2 and TRBJ2-1; 9 bases fit TRBD2. V shed 5 bases and J 1 base; nucleotides not matched to a gene: 15. The CDR3 extends over 19 amino acids. Germline CDR1 reads SGHAT; CDR2 reads FQNNGV. The CDR3 DNA reads TGTGCCAGCAGCCCCCGGCGGTCGGCGGGAGGGCCGTCCTACAATGAGCAGTTCTTC. This sequence encodes CASSPRRSAGGPSYNEQFF.

The V call is TRBV6-1, the J call TRBJ2-2; D not certain. V lost 2 bases to trimming and J lost 0 bases, with 7 bases between them. Germline V gene lookup returns CDR1 MNHNS and CDR2 SASEGT. This CDR3 spans 15 amino acids. The CDR3 sequence is CASSELTPNTGELFF. CDR3 nucleotides: TGTGCCAGCAGTGAACTGACACCGAACACCGGGGAGCTGTTTTTT.

This clone was recorded only once. CDR3 in DNA: TGTGCCACCAAGGGGGACGTCTGGGGCAATGAGCAGTTCTTC. Protein product: CATKGDVWGNEQFF. The chain couples TRBV6-6 to TRBJ2-1; weak D call: TRBD1 (6 bases). The CDR3 contains 14 residues. V was shortened by 10 bases and J by 6 bases, with 19 bases between the two germline ends. The germline gives CDR1 MNHNY, CDR2 SVGAGI (reference sequence).

This chain uses TRBV7-9 with TRBJ1-1; 7 nucleotides line up with TRBD1. Germline CDR1 reads SEHNR; CDR2 reads FQNEAQ (reference sequence). This CDR3 has 16 residues. J lost 6 bases, V lost 1 base, and 11 bases had no gene match. The CDR3 spells CASSLDEGALDAEAFF. The CDR3 nucleotides are TGTGCCAGCAGCTTAGATGAGGGGGCGCTGGACGCTGAAGCTTTCTTT. Full variable domain (missing parts from reference TRBV7-9 and TRBJ1-1): DTGVSQNPRHKITKRGQNVTFRCDPISEHNRLYWYRQTLGQGPEFLTYFQNEAQLEKSRLLSDRFSAERPKGSFSTLEIQRTEQGDSAMYLCASSLDEGALDAEAFFGQGTRLTVV.

This clone showed up just once. This rearrangement joins TRBV6-6 to TRBJ1-1; TRBD1 matches 7 bases. This CDR3 comprises 14 residues. Germline lookup yields CDR1 MNHNY and CDR2 SVGAGI (reference sequence). V trimming: 6 bases; J trimming: 6 bases; junction bases outside the gene matches: 10. The CDR3 region has the DNA TGTGCCAGCAGCCTGGACAGGTTACCCTCTGAAGCTTTCTTT. Protein: CASSLDRLPSEAFF.

CDR3 bases: TGTGCCAGCAGCCGGACCCAGGGAATTAGTGAAAAACTGTTTTTT. It is translated as CASSRTQGISEKLFF. The rearrangement links TRBV7-9 to TRBJ1-4, with D tentatively TRBD1 (5 bases). The ends were cut back, 5 bases at V and 7 bases at J, with 17 bases in the middle. Per germline, CDR1 SEHNR and CDR2 FQNEAQ (reference sequence). The CDR3 runs to 15 residues. Drawing the rest from reference TRBV7-9 and TRBJ1-4, the complete variable domain is DTGVSQNPRHKITKRGQNVTFRCDPISEHNRLYWYRQTLGQGPEFLTYFQNEAQLEKSRLLSDRFSAERPKGSFSTLEIQRTEQGDSAMYLCASSRTQGISEKLFFGSGTQLSVL.